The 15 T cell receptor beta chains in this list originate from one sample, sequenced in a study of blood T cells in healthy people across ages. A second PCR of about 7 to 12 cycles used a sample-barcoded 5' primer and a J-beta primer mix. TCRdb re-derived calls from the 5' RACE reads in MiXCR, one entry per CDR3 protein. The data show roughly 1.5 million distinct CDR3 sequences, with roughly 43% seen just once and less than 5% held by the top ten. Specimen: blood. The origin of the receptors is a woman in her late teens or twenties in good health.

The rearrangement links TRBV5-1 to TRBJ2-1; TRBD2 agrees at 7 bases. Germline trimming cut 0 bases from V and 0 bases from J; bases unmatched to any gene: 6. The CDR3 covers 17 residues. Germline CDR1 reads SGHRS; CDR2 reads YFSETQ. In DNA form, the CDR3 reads TGCGCCAGCAGCTTGGTAGCGGGCGTTAGCTCCTACAATGAGCAGTTCTTC. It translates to CASSLVAGVSSYNEQFF. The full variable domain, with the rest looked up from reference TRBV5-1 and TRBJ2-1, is KAGVTQTPRYLIKTRGQQVTLSCSPISGHRSVSWYQQTPGQGLQFLFEYFSETQRNKGNFPGRFSGRQFSNSRSEMNVSTLELGDSALYLCASSLVAGVSSYNEQFFGPGTRLTVL.

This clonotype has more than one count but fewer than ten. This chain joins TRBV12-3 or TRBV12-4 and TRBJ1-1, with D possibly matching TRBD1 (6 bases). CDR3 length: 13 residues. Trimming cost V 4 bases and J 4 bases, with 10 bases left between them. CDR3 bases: TGTGCCAGCAGTTCTACAGGGTTCACTGAAGCTTTCTTT. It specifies CASSSTGFTEAFF.

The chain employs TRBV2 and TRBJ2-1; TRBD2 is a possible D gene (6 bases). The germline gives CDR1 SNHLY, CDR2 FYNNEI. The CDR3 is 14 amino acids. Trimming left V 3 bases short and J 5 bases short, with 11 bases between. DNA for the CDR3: TGTGCCAGCAGTGAGGGGAGGTTTGACAATGAGCAGTTCTTC. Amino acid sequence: CASSEGRFDNEQFF.

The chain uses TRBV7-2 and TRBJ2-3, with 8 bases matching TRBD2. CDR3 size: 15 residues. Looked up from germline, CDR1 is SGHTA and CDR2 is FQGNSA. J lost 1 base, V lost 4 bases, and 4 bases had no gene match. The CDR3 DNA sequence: TGTGCCAGCAGCTCCGGGACTAGAGGCACAGATACGCAGTATTTT. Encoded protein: CASSSGTRGTDTQYF.

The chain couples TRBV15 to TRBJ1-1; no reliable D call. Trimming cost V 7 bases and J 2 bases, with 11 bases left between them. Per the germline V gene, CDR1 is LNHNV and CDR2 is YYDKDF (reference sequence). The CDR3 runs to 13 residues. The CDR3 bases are TGTGCCACCATGGACGGGTATAACACTGAAGCTTTCTTT. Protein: CATMDGYNTEAFF.

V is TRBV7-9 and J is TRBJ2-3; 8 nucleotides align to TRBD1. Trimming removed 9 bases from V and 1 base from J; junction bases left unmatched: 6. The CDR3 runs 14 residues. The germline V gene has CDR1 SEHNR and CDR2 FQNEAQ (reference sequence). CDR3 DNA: TGTGCCAGGCCGACAGGGGCCCGCACAGATACGCAGTATTTT. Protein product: CARPTGARTDTQYF.

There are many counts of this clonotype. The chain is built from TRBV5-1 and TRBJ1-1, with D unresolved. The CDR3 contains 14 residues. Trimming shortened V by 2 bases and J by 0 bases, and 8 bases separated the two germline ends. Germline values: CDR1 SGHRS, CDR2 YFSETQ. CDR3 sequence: CASSFPGLNTEAFF. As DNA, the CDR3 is TGCGCCAGCAGCTTCCCGGGCCTGAACACTGAAGCTTTCTTT. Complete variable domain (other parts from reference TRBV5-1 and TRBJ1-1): KAGVTQTPRYLIKTRGQQVTLSCSPISGHRSVSWYQQTPGQGLQFLFEYFSETQRNKGNFPGRFSGRQFSNSRSEMNVSTLELGDSALYLCASSFPGLNTEAFFGQGTRLTVV.

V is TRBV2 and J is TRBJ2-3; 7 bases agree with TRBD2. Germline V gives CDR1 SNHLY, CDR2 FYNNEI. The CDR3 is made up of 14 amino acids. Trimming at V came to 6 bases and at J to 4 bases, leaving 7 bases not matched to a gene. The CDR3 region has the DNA TGTGCCAGCAGCTGGGGGGGGGATCCAGATACGCAGTATTTT. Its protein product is CASSWGGDPDTQYF.

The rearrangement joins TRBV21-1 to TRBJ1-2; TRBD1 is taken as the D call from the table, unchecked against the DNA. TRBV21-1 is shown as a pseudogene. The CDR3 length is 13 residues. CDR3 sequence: CASTRTAFYGYTF. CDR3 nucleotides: TGTGCCAGCACCCGGACAGCCTTTTATGGCTACACCTTC.

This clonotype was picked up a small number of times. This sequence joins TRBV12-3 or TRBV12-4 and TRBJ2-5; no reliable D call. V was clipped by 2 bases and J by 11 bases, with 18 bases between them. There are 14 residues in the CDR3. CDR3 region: CASSLFAADSEQYF. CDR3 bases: TGTGCCAGCAGTTTATTTGCGGCCGATAGTGAGCAGTACTTC.

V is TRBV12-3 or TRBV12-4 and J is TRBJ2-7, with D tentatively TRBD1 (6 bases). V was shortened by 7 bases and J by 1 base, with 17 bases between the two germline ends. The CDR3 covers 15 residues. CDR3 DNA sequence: TGTGCCAGCACCCCCTCGACAGGTCGGTCCTACGAGCAGTACTTC. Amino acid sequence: CASTPSTGRSYEQYF.

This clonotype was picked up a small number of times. CDR3 sequence: CASSPTVMYGYTF. The CDR3 DNA is TGTGCCAGCAGCCCGACGGTCATGTATGGCTACACCTTC. J is TRBJ1-2 and V is TRBV7-9; D remains ambiguous. The V and J ends lost 5 bases and 5 bases respectively, with 12 bases between them. This CDR3 has 13 amino acids. Germline V lookup: CDR1 SEHNR, CDR2 FQNEAQ (reference sequence).

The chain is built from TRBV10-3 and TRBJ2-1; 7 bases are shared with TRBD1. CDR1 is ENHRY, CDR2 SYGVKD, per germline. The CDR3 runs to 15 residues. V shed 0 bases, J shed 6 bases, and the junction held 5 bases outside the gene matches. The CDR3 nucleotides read TGTGCCATCAGTGAGTCTGTAAGGACAGGCAATGAGCAGTTCTTC. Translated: CAISESVRTGNEQFF.

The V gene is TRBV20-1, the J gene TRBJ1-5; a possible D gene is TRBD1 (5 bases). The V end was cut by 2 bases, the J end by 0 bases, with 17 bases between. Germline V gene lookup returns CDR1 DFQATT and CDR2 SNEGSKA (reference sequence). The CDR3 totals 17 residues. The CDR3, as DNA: TGCAGTGCTAGAACCGGGACCGAGATTTATAGCAATCAGCCCCAGCATTTT. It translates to CSARTGTEIYSNQPQHF.

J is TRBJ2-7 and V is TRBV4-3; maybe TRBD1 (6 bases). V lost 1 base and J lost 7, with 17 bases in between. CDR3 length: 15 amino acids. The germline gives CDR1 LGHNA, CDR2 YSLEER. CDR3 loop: CASSQAGENDNEQYF. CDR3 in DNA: TGCGCCAGCAGCCAAGCAGGGGAGAATGACAATGAGCAGTACTTC.